Below, 2 T cell receptor beta chains from the same sample are listed, as sequenced in a study of CD8+CD57+ T cells in acquired aplastic anemia. CDR3 and TCR beta VDJ profiling relied on genomic DNA as the template. Using its own MiXCR run on the reads, TCRdb lists one record per CDR3 protein. The sample has a few hundred thousand distinct CDR3 sequences, about two thirds seen once. Material for sequencing was sorted CD4+, CD8+, or CD8+CD57+ T cells (not recorded which) from PBMCs. These receptors all come from a human donor in good health, serving as a control.

The V call is TRBV24-1, the J call TRBJ2-7, with D perhaps TRBD2 (6 bases). Deletions cut 4 bases from V and 0 bases from J, with 9 bases between. Germline lookup yields CDR1 KGHDR and CDR2 SFDVKD. CDR3 length: 14 amino acids. The CDR3 DNA sequence: TGTGCCACCAGTGACGCGGGAACCTCCTACGAGCAGTACTTC. Translation gives CATSDAGTSYEQYF.

The chain is built from TRBV5-1 and TRBJ2-3; 16 nucleotides agree with TRBD2. Trimming cost V 1 base and J 3 bases; bases outside gene matches: 5. Germline CDR1 SGHRS, CDR2 YFSETQ. The CDR3 is 18 residues long. This chain's CDR3 is CASSLSGTSGGETDTQYF. The CDR3 DNA sequence: TGCGCCAGCAGCTTGAGTGGGACTAGCGGGGGGGAAACAGATACGCAGTATTTT.